This is a list of T cell receptor beta chains from one sample in a study of blood T cell repertoires in COVID-19. Sequencing was performed with immunoSEQ multiplex PCR; in TCRdb, only in-frame clones are kept and a portion is missing. Of roughly 90,000 clones listed, just under 85% are singletons. Sequences were obtained from peripheral blood. All receptors derive from a man in his fifties or sixties with acute or convalescent COVID-19. The CDR3 runs from the conserved cysteine through the conserved F or W. The D gene is left open where the match is weak. Clone size is shown for a subset of rows, as once, few, many or a class of expanded clone.

abundance,v_gene,j_gene,d_gene,CDR3aa,CDR3nt
NA,TRBV5-1,TRBJ2-2,NA,CASSPEPSGELFF,TGCGCCAGCAGTCCCGAGCCCTCCGGGGAGCTGTTTTTT
NA,TRBV2,TRBJ1-1,NA,CASSEEQVTEAFF,TGTGCCAGCAGTGAAGAGCAAGTAACTGAAGCTTTCTTT
NA,TRBV7-9,TRBJ2-3,NA,CASSSRSTPADTQYF,TGTGCCAGCAGCTCCAGGTCCACCCCGGCGGATACGCAGTATTTT
NA,TRBV28,TRBJ1-5,NA,CASSPPGKGQPQHF,TGTGCCAGCAGCCCTCCCGGGAAGGGTCAGCCCCAGCATTTT
NA,TRBV19,TRBJ2-4,TRBD2,CASSMSSASSGTRIAKNIQYF,TGTGCCAGTAGTATGAGTAGTGCGTCTAGCGGGACCAGAATAGCCAAAAACATTCAGTACTTC
once,TRBV19,TRBJ1-2,NA,CASSETETNYGYTF,TGTGCCAGTAGCGAGACAGAAACTAACTATGGCTACACCTTC
NA,TRBV9,TRBJ2-2,TRBD2,CASSHGTSGHNTGELFF,TGTGCCAGCAGTCACGGGACTAGCGGGCATAACACCGGGGAGCTGTTTTTT
NA,TRBV2,TRBJ1-5,NA,CASREPYLGGAQPQHF,TGTGCCAGCAGGGAACCCTACCTCGGGGGGGCTCAGCCCCAGCATTTT
NA,TRBV5-1,TRBJ2-1,TRBD1,CASSLTGVSYNEQFF,TGCGCCAGCAGCTTGACAGGGGTGTCCTACAATGAGCAGTTCTTC
once,TRBV4-2,TRBJ1-4,NA,CASSGATNEKLFF,TGTGCCAGCTCAGGTGCAACTAATGAAAAACTGTTTTTT
NA,TRBV6-5,TRBJ2-3,NA,CASSYSRATDTQYF,TGTGCCAGCAGTTACTCGCGGGCTACAGATACGCAGTATTTT
once,TRBV24-1,TRBJ2-7,TRBD1,CATSESGTGGYEQYF,TGTGCCACCAGTGAATCCGGGACAGGGGGCTACGAGCAGTACTTC
NA,TRBV10-3,TRBJ2-5,TRBD1,CAITRGQQETQYF,TGTGCCATCACCAGGGGGCAACAAGAGACCCAGTACTTC
NA,TRBV7-2,TRBJ1-1,TRBD1,CASSLNSPGGTEAFF,TGTGCCAGCAGCTTAAATTCGCCAGGGGGCACTGAAGCTTTCTTT
NA,TRBV5-1,TRBJ2-1,NA,CASSLDSMSSYNEQFF,TGCGCCAGCAGCTTGGACAGTATGAGCTCCTACAATGAGCAGTTCTTC